The rows below give T cell receptor beta chains drawn from one sample of a study of vaccination effects on CD4 cells after COVID-19. Generated by immunoSEQ multiplex PCR, the TCRdb table keeps only in-frame clones and is missing some. The sample records tens of thousands of clones, 55% to 75% being singletons. Their cognate antigens are unknown. Sequencing was performed on CD4+ T cells from PBMCs cultured without peptide, taken before COVID-19 vaccination. These receptors were obtained from a human donor who had a prior SARS-CoV-2 infection. Each CDR3 is given with its conserved first and last residue. Each record gives: clone size, V gene, D gene, J gene, CDR3 protein, CDR3 DNA. D genes are given only for firm matches. Part of the rows lack a size; the others show once, few, many or a class for expanded clones.

>few|TRBV7-6|TRBD1|TRBJ1-1
CASSPSVGQLNTEAFF
TGTGCCAGCAGCCCATCTGTGGGACAGCTAAACACTGAAGCTTTCTTT
>.|TRBV7-2|.|TRBJ2-1
CASSLDPTRVGEQFF
TGTGCCAGCAGCCTCGACCCGACGAGGGTTGGTGAGCAGTTCTTC
>.|TRBV25-1|.|TRBJ2-7
CASSEPRGLAYEQYF
TGTGCCAGCAGTGAACCCCGGGGGCTGGCCTACGAGCAGTACTTC
>.|TRBV2|.|TRBJ1-6
CASRYNSPLHF
TGTGCCAGCAGATATAATTCACCCCTCCACTTT
>few|TRBV5-1|TRBD2|TRBJ2-1
CASSTTGTTYNEQFF
TGCGCCAGCAGCACGACCGGGACTACTTACAATGAGCAGTTCTTC
>.|TRBV18|.|TRBJ2-7
CASSVQGPPFYEQYF
TGTGCCAGCTCAGTGCAGGGGCCGCCCTTCTACGAGCAGTACTTC
>.|TRBV6-4|.|TRBJ2-1
CASSVGDSGEQFF
TGTGCCAGCAGTGTCGGGGATTCGGGTGAGCAGTTCTTC
>.|TRBV7-3|.|TRBJ1-1
CASSFDSYTEAFF
TGTGCCAGCAGCTTCGACAGCTACACTGAAGCTTTCTTT
>few|TRBV4-1|.|TRBJ1-1
CASSQVLMNTEAFF
TGCGCCAGCAGCCAAGTACTGATGAACACTGAAGCTTTCTTT
>few|TRBV15|TRBD1|TRBJ2-4
CATSRGGTEKNIQYF
TGTGCCACCAGCAGAGGAGGGACAGAGAAAAACATTCAGTACTTC
>.|TRBV18|TRBD1|TRBJ2-2
CASSLLWTGQGLPGELFF
TGTGCCAGCTCACTGTTGTGGACGGGACAGGGGTTACCCGGGGAGCTGTTTTTT
>.|TRBV21-1|.|TRBJ2-7
CASSKSRAGSSYEQYF
TGTGCCAGCAGCAAAAGTAGGGCAGGGAGCTCCTACGAGCAGTACTTC
>.|TRBV7-2|TRBD2|TRBJ2-7
CASSLVGGADEQYF
TGTGCCAGCAGCTTAGTCGGGGGGGCGGACGAGCAGTACTTC
>.|TRBV10-2|.|TRBJ2-5
CASSGRGGGTQETQYF
TGCGCCAGCAGTGGCCGGGGTGGGGGGACCCAAGAGACCCAGTACTTC
>.|TRBV11-2|TRBD2|TRBJ2-4
CASSFGGLAGAKNIQYF
TGTGCCAGCAGCTTTGGGGGACTAGCGGGAGCCAAAAACATTCAGTACTTC
>.|TRBV2|.|TRBJ1-1
CASSDRRGNLQAFF
TGTGCCAGCAGTGATCGGAGGGGGAACCTGCAAGCTTTCTTT
>.|TRBV2|.|TRBJ2-3
CASGAGSKLDTQYF
TGTGCCAGCGGAGCGGGCAGTAAGTTGGATACGCAGTATTTT
>.|TRBV6-1|TRBD1|TRBJ1-5
CASSEVAGGMFSNQPQHF
TGTGCCAGCAGTGAAGTGGCAGGGGGAATGTTTAGCAATCAGCCCCAGCATTTT
>.|TRBV6-5|.|TRBJ1-5
CASPTRRANQPQHF
TGTGCCAGCCCCACTCGGAGGGCCAATCAGCCCCAGCATTTT
>few|TRBV7-6|TRBD2|TRBJ2-1
CASSLVAGGIYNEQFF
TGTGCCAGCAGCTTAGTTGCGGGGGGCATCTACAATGAGCAGTTCTTC
>.|TRBV19|.|TRBJ2-5
CASSIKETQYF
TGTGCCAGTAGTATAAAAGAGACCCAGTACTTC
>few|TRBV7-2|.|TRBJ2-7
CASSLDSGGPNEQYF
TGTGCCAGCAGCTTAGATTCCGGGGGGCCCAACGAGCAGTACTTC